A selection of T cell receptor beta chains follows, all from one sample in a study of T cells in localized non-small cell lung cancer. The protocol was immunoSEQ multiplex PCR, while the TCRdb copy is restricted to in-frame clones and leaves out a portion. The sample records about 24,000 clones, 89% being singletons. The sequencing here drew on peripheral blood, taken before any cancer treatment. The receptors derive from a man aged 35-69 years with stage I squamous cell lung carcinoma. Each CDR3 is given with its conserved first and last residue. The D gene is left open where the match is weak. Clone size is given for some rows only: seen once, a few or many times, or a class if the clone is expanded.

D: TRBD1
J: TRBJ1-1
V: TRBV7-3
size: .
CDR3: CASSLGQGNTEAFF
DNA: TGTGCCAGCAGCTTGGGACAGGGGAACACTGAAGCTTTCTTT

D: .
J: TRBJ1-1
V: TRBV29-1
size: .
CDR3: CSVVPPLNTEAFF
DNA: TGCAGCGTTGTACCCCCCCTAAACACTGAAGCTTTCTTT

D: .
J: TRBJ1-4
V: TRBV19
size: once
CDR3: CASSIGPRKEKLFF
DNA: TGTGCCAGTAGTATAGGACCGCGGAAGGAAAAACTGTTTTTT

D: .
J: TRBJ1-2
V: TRBV19
size: once
CDR3: CASSDGDGYTF
DNA: TGTGCCAGTAGTGATGGGGATGGCTACACCTTC

D: .
J: TRBJ1-1
V: TRBV7-8
size: .
CDR3: CASSPGGTNTEAFF
DNA: TGTGCCAGCAGCCCCGGAGGGACAAACACTGAAGCTTTCTTT

D: .
J: TRBJ2-3
V: TRBV18
size: .
CDR3: CASSPPSTDTQYF
DNA: TGTGCCAGCTCACCACCGAGCACAGATACGCAGTATTTT

D: .
J: TRBJ1-3
V: TRBV2
size: few
CDR3: CASSEGRNTIYF
DNA: TGTGCCAGCAGTGAGGGGAGAAACACCATATATTTT

D: TRBD1
J: TRBJ1-1
V: TRBV29-1
size: few
CDR3: CSVEVGNRGAEAFF
DNA: TGCAGCGTTGAAGTCGGAAACAGGGGGGCTGAAGCTTTCTTT

D: .
J: TRBJ1-1
V: TRBV29-1
size: few
CDR3: CSGHGGVMNTEAFF
DNA: TGCAGCGGACATGGGGGGGTTATGAACACTGAAGCTTTCTTT

D: .
J: TRBJ2-7
V: TRBV4-2
size: medium-sized
CDR3: CASSPIGGAYEQYF
DNA: TGTGCCAGCAGCCCCATTGGCGGGGCGTACGAGCAGTACTTC

D: TRBD1
J: TRBJ2-7
V: TRBV9
size: .
CDR3: CASSVGQGWSEQYF
DNA: TGTGCCAGCAGCGTTGGACAGGGGTGGTCCGAGCAGTACTTC

D: .
J: TRBJ2-1
V: TRBV14
size: .
CDR3: CASSQRRDSYNEQFF
DNA: TGTGCCAGCAGCCAACGCAGGGATTCCTACAATGAGCAGTTCTTC

D: .
J: TRBJ1-5
V: TRBV5-6
size: .
CDR3: CASSFEGQPQHF
DNA: TGTGCCAGCAGCTTTGAGGGGCAGCCCCAGCATTTT

D: .
J: TRBJ2-6
V: TRBV30
size: .
CDR3: CAWSPRSSGANVLTF
DNA: TGTGCCTGGAGTCCGCGGAGCTCTGGGGCCAACGTCCTGACTTTC

D: .
J: TRBJ1-5
V: TRBV6-5
size: .
CDR3: CASSFGGGQPQHF
DNA: TGTGCCAGCAGTTTTGGGGGAGGGCAGCCCCAGCATTTT

D: .
J: TRBJ1-5
V: TRBV5-1
size: .
CDR3: CASTPGPAVLPQHF
DNA: TGCGCCAGCACTCCGGGACCCGCCGTACTGCCCCAGCATTTT

D: .
J: TRBJ1-1
V: TRBV21-1
size: .
CDR3: CASSKEAKYTEAFF
DNA: TGTGCCAGCAGCAAAGAGGCAAAATACACTGAAGCTTTCTTT

D: TRBD1
J: TRBJ1-1
V: TRBV12-5
size: few
CDR3: CASGLVRDRGFTNTEAFF
DNA: TGTGCTAGTGGTTTGGTACGGGACAGGGGGTTTACGAACACTGAAGCTTTCTTT

D: .
J: TRBJ2-7
V: TRBV10-1
size: few
CDR3: CASSDEGKQYF
DNA: TGCGCCAGCAGTGACGAGGGGAAGCAGTACTTC

D: .
J: TRBJ2-1
V: TRBV4-3
size: once
CDR3: CASSQGTYNEQFF
DNA: TGCGCCAGCAGCCAAGGTACTTACAATGAGCAGTTCTTC

D: .
J: TRBJ2-7
V: TRBV6-6
size: .
CDR3: CASQGPMGYEQYF
DNA: TGTGCCAGCCAGGGTCCAATGGGCTACGAGCAGTACTTC

D: .
J: TRBJ1-2
V: TRBV19
size: .
CDR3: CASSIGDGSNYGYTF
DNA: TGTGCCAGTAGTATAGGCGACGGATCTAACTATGGCTACACCTTC

D: .
J: TRBJ2-2
V: TRBV11-3
size: .
CDR3: CASSPRRNTGELFF
DNA: TGTGCCAGCAGCCCTCGGAGGAACACCGGGGAGCTGTTTTTT

D: .
J: TRBJ2-1
V: TRBV11-3
size: .
CDR3: CASSLDDSSYNEQFF
DNA: TGTGCCAGCAGCTTAGACGACAGCTCCTACAATGAGCAGTTCTTC

D: .
J: TRBJ2-1
V: TRBV2
size: .
CDR3: CASRGSGYNEQFF
DNA: TGTGCCAGCAGGGGGAGCGGATACAATGAGCAGTTCTTC

D: .
J: TRBJ1-5
V: TRBV19
size: .
CDR3: CASSIWGGQPQHF
DNA: TGTGCCAGTAGTATTTGGGGCGGCCAGCCCCAGCATTTT

D: .
J: TRBJ2-4
V: TRBV7-2
size: .
CDR3: CASSPRVSKNIQYF
DNA: TGTGCCAGCAGCCCCCGGGTCTCAAAAAACATTCAGTACTTC

D: .
J: TRBJ2-5
V: TRBV29-1
size: .
CDR3: CSVDRGRETQYF
DNA: TGCAGCGTTGACCGGGGGCGGGAGACCCAGTACTTC

D: .
J: TRBJ2-7
V: TRBV14
size: few
CDR3: CASSQERGFYEQYF
DNA: TGTGCCAGCAGCCAAGAACGGGGTTTCTACGAGCAGTACTTC

D: .
J: TRBJ1-1
V: TRBV4-3
size: .
CDR3: CASSQSQGGGTEAFF
DNA: TGCGCCAGCAGCCAAAGTCAAGGAGGCGGCACTGAAGCTTTCTTT

D: TRBD1
J: TRBJ2-1
V: TRBV10-3
size: .
CDR3: CATLTLGQGDYNEQFF
DNA: TGTGCCACCCTTACCCTGGGACAGGGGGACTACAATGAGCAGTTCTTC

D: .
J: TRBJ2-2
V: TRBV5-1
size: .
CDR3: CASSLGGSDTGELFF
DNA: TGCGCCAGCAGCTTGGGAGGGAGCGACACCGGGGAGCTGTTTTTT

D: TRBD1
J: TRBJ2-4
V: TRBV4-1
size: once
CDR3: CASSQPRDRGIQHF
DNA: TGCGCCAGCAGCCAACCCCGGGACAGGGGCATTCAGCACTTC

D: TRBD2
J: TRBJ2-2
V: TRBV5-4
size: .
CDR3: CASSLRRGATGELFF
DNA: TGTGCCAGCAGCTTGAGGCGGGGGGCCACCGGGGAGCTGTTTTTT

D: .
J: TRBJ1-3
V: TRBV27
size: .
CDR3: CASGRPDSGNTIYF
DNA: TGTGCCAGCGGTAGACCGGACTCTGGAAACACCATATATTTT

D: .
J: TRBJ1-1
V: TRBV19
size: once
CDR3: CASSIYGTEAFF
DNA: TGTGCCAGTAGTATATACGGCACTGAAGCTTTCTTT

D: TRBD1
J: TRBJ2-7
V: TRBV6-5
size: .
CDR3: CASSYLRQGEQYF
DNA: TGTGCCAGCAGTTACTTGAGACAGGGGGAGCAGTACTTC

D: TRBD1
J: TRBJ1-2
V: TRBV9
size: .
CDR3: CASSAGTASFNYGYTF
DNA: TGTGCCAGCAGCGCGGGGACAGCATCGTTTAACTATGGCTACACCTTC

D: .
J: TRBJ1-2
V: TRBV4-3
size: .
CDR3: CASSSVYKAQLNYGYTF
DNA: TGCGCCAGCAGCTCGGTATATAAGGCACAGTTAAACTATGGCTACACCTTC

D: .
J: TRBJ2-3
V: TRBV18
size: .
CDR3: CASSPRASSDTQYF
DNA: TGTGCCAGCTCACCACGAGCAAGTTCAGATACGCAGTATTTT

D: .
J: TRBJ2-5
V: TRBV30
size: .
CDR3: CAWTSYQETQYF
DNA: TGTGCCTGGACTTCGTACCAAGAGACCCAGTACTTC

D: TRBD1
J: TRBJ1-2
V: TRBV29-1
size: .
CDR3: CSVGAGGYGYTF
DNA: TGCAGCGTTGGGGCAGGGGGATATGGCTACACCTTC

D: .
J: TRBJ2-7
V: TRBV19
size: .
CDR3: CASSIAGDPSYEQYF
DNA: TGTGCCAGTAGTATAGCGGGGGATCCCTCCTACGAGCAGTACTTC

D: .
J: TRBJ2-7
V: TRBV10-2
size: .
CDR3: CASRDTAYEQYF
DNA: TGCGCCAGCAGAGACACTGCCTACGAGCAGTACTTC

D: .
J: TRBJ1-4
V: TRBV4-1
size: .
CDR3: CASSQAPAGVNEKLFF
DNA: TGCGCCAGCAGCCAAGCCCCCGCAGGGGTGAATGAAAAACTGTTTTTT

D: .
J: TRBJ2-3
V: TRBV9
size: .
CDR3: CASSVSDTAADTQYF
DNA: TGTGCCAGCAGCGTTTCAGACACCGCGGCAGATACGCAGTATTTT

D: .
J: TRBJ2-7
V: TRBV20-1
size: few
CDR3: CSARSDEQYF
DNA: TGCAGTGCTAGGAGCGATGAGCAGTACTTC